This T cell receptor (beta chain) was retrieved from a study of T cell clonality in common variable immunodeficiency (dated by TCRdb to between 2014 and 2017). The CDR3 runs 14 residues from the cysteine to the phenylalanine. Shown are 33 bases from within the CDR3, in frame from base 1. Trimming removed 5 bases from V and 4 bases from J, leaving 9 bases between the germline ends. The germline V gene (reference sequence) supplies CDR1 SEHNR and CDR2 FQNEAQ. This clone has only a few counts. Its antigen specificity is not known. The DNA ends 3 residues before the CDR3 does, and the rest of the CDR3 is filled in from the germline J gene. Overall results and qualifications from the work: Fewer TCRbeta clones were shared among CVID subjects than among healthy controls (p < 0.0001). Patient heterogeneity within the CVID cohort put limits on correlating repertoire features with clinical complications. According to the authors, finding the cause of the higher clonality in CVID would require sequencing the repertoires of T cell subpopulations. Despite equal DNA input, controls averaged around 80,000 unique sequences per sample versus around 30,000 in CVID samples. TCRbeta clonality was higher in CVID subjects than in healthy controls (t-test p = 0.018), and the increase was most characteristic of about a third of subjects. CVID TCRbeta sequences reportedly showed fewer deletions and N-nucleotide insertions and lacked highly modified clones with 13 or more V deletions.

CVID samples and control samples contributed equivalent amounts of genomic DNA as sequencing input. For every sample, a 60 bp segment covering the rearranged TCRbeta CDR3 region was amplified and then sequenced. The immunoSEQ assay, a bias-corrected multiplex PCR combined with high-throughput sequencing, was used for TCRbeta amplification. The authors' pipeline ran thus. Every unique nucleotide sequence counted as a clone and was annotated with V, D and J genes, copy number and frequency. Sequences were labeled productive if in frame, and non-productive if out of frame or containing stop codons. As previously described, Shannon's entropy was used to calculate clonality. The predicted amino acid sequences of productive clones were used to derive the mean CDR3 Kyte-Doolittle hydropathy. Using the R hclust function, scaled V gene usage was clustered hierarchically with Manhattan distance and complete linkage. To assess clone sharing by CDR3 amino acid sequence, 12 repertoires per group were resampled over 100 rounds. The repertoires were searched for approximately 70 published EBV-specific and fewer than 250 published CMV-specific TCRbeta sequences. A couple of CVID samples that yielded fewer than 10,000 sequences were excluded from the analysis, so approximately 40 CVID repertoires were retained. TCRdb stores this immuneACCESS table with in-frame sequences only. Part of the clones is absent; in the studies checked, under half of the shortfall reflects unresolved V genes, and no reason is known for the rest. V and J calls and clone size are copied from that table; D and trimming were computed from the DNA. In this sample the table shows some 16,000 clones, and no singletons are among them. Jointly, the top ten make up 14% of the sample.

Standard criteria were used to diagnose CVID, namely serum IgG, IgA and/or IgM reduced below the normal range together with specific antibody deficiency. There were 45 or so subjects in the CVID group (about 29 male and 15 female), ranging in age from about 9 to 65 years, with a mean age of 40. Both CVID patients and healthy controls were predominantly of Caucasian heritage. All CVID subjects had received replacement immunoglobulin therapy for at least one year at the time of study participation. No CVID subject was ill or taking immunomodulatory or immunosuppressive medication when blood was collected. Heparinized peripheral whole blood samples of about 5 to 8.5 ml were collected from each donor. Genomic DNA from adults with common variable immune deficiency (CVID) and from healthy adult controls was used to sequence TCRbeta CDR3 repertoires. Diluted blood was density-centrifuged over Hypaque 1077 or Ficoll-Paque to isolate peripheral blood mononuclear cells. Genomic DNA was extracted from unsorted mononuclear cells by Qiagen column purification or by a centrifugation-based method.

The receptor's source is a human donor with common variable immunodeficiency. The chain joins TRBV7-9 to TRBJ2-6, with the D gene not confidently named. Sample: peripheral blood mononuclear cells. CDR3 bases read: TGTGCCAGCAGCGATATCAGGGGGGCCAACGTC. Its protein reads: CASSDIRGANV. The entire CDR3 is CASSDIRGANVLTF.